The 26 T cell receptor beta chains listed next were all sequenced from one sample in a study of T cells in Graves' hyperthyroidism and ophthalmopathy. Amplification of TCR beta CDR3 regions used RNA as the template. HTBI primers drove first-round RT-PCR of the TCR CDR3. TCRdb independently ran MiXCR on the multiplex PCR reads; one entry per CDR3 protein. The sample contains 700,000 to 950,000 distinct CDR3 sequences, 30% to 40% of which appear only once. Sequencing used blood. These receptors were obtained from a woman aged 40-49 years with Graves' hyperthyroidism.

In regard to this clonotype: Being one base from a much bigger clone, this may be a read error. Here the CDR3 reads CASSLASGRDPPQHF. CDR3 coding DNA: TGTGCCAGCAGCTTAGCTTCAGGCAGGGATCCGCCCCAGCATTTT. The rearrangement uses TRBV7-9 and TRBJ1-5; D perhaps matches TRBD1 (5 bases). With 0 bases removed from V and 9 bases from J, the gap between germline ends came to 15 bases. The CDR3 extends over 15 amino acids. Germline CDR1 and CDR2: SEHNR and FQNEAQ (reference sequence).

This clonotype was seen a handful of times. V and J are TRBV28 and TRBJ1-3; TRBD1 matches 7 bases. Germline V gene lookup returns CDR1 MDHEN and CDR2 SYDVKM. CDR3 length: 14 amino acids. Losses at the gene ends were 6 bases for V and 3 bases for J; bases not matched to a gene: 5. CDR3 nucleotides: TGTGCCAGCAGCCCGACAGGGCTTGGAAACACCATATATTTT. Protein sequence: CASSPTGLGNTIYF.

This sequence joins TRBV6-5 and TRBJ2-7; the D call may be TRBD1 or TRBD2 (5 bases each). Trimming left V 2 bases short and J 1 base short, with 9 bases between. The V gene's germline CDR1 is MNHEY and CDR2 SVGAGI. The CDR3 is 14 amino acids. The CDR3, as DNA: TGTGCCAGCAGTTACCCGGGGCCTTCCTACGAGCAGTACTTC. It is translated as CASSYPGPSYEQYF.

This chain connects TRBV12-5 to TRBJ1-3; D gene uncertain. Per germline, CDR1 LGHNT and CDR2 FRNRAP. The ends were cut back, 4 bases at V and 0 bases at J, with 7 bases in the middle. The CDR3 loop spans 14 amino acids. Here the CDR3 reads CASGSGHSGNTIYF. CDR3 DNA: TGTGCTAGTGGTTCAGGCCACTCTGGAAACACCATATATTTT. The variable domain in full, completed from reference TRBV12-5 and TRBJ1-3, reads DARVTQTPRHKVTEMGQEVTMRCQPILGHNTVFWYRQTMMQGLELLAYFRNRAPLDDSGMPKDRFSAEMPDATLATLKIQPSEPRDSAVYFCASGSGHSGNTIYFGEGSWLTVV.

V is TRBV6-1 and J is TRBJ1-3, with 8 bases aligning to TRBD1. V lost 8 bases to trimming and J lost 6 bases; unmatched junction nucleotides: 12. The CDR3 has 15 residues. Germline V CDR1 and CDR2: MNHNS, SASEGT. Here the CDR3 DNA reads TGTGCCAGCGGACCCGGGACAGGTCATGAAAACACCATATATTTT. This gives the protein CASGPGTGHENTIYF.

This clonotype was seen a handful of times. V and J are TRBV6-1 and TRBJ1-6, with D possibly matching TRBD1 (5 bases). The CDR3 is 18 amino acids. The germline V gene encodes CDR1 MNHNS and CDR2 SASEGT. Trimming shortened V by 2 bases and J by 6 bases, and 20 bases separated the two germline ends. The CDR3 nucleotides are TGTGCCAGCAGTGAATTTGAACCAGGGCAGGCGGGTAATTCACCCCTCCACTTT. Translating it yields CASSEFEPGQAGNSPLHF.

The chain combines TRBV5-8 with TRBJ1-4; a weak D match, TRBD1 (6 bases). The germline gives CDR1 SGHTS, CDR2 YDEGEE. The V end was cut by 4 bases, the J end by 5 bases, with 15 bases between. There are 15 residues in the CDR3. The CDR3 DNA sequence: TGTGCCAGCAGCCAAGGGAGGGGGGCGAATGAAAAACTGTTTTTT. Its translation: CASSQGRGANEKLFF.

This clonotype has only a few counts. A read error may produce the germline difference seen at one junction end. The rearrangement links TRBV10-2 to TRBJ1-1; D is uncertain. The CDR3 has 14 amino acids. Germline V gene data show CDR1 as WSHSY and CDR2 as SAAADI. The DNA for the CDR3 is TGTGCCAGCAGTTACGACTTACGACGGACTGAAGCTTTCTTT. Protein sequence: CASSYDLRRTEAFF.

In regard to this clonotype: This likely comes from a read error, as the CDR3 has no conserved phenylalanine or tryptophan at its end. V is TRBV18 and J is TRBJ1-2; D gene ambiguous. From germline, CDR1 is KGHSH and CDR2 LQKENI. The CDR3 sequence is 11 residues long. The germline V and J ends were trimmed by 4 bases and 6 bases, with 6 bases remaining between them. For the CDR3, the DNA is TGTGCCAGCTCACGGAGCGATGGCTACACCCTC. The encoded protein is CASSRSDGYTL.

This clonotype was counted ten times or more. The V gene is TRBV20-1, the J gene TRBJ1-5; TRBD1 matches 7 bases. The CDR3 totals 15 residues. Germline trimming cut 3 bases from V and 1 base from J; bases unmatched to any gene: 6. Germline CDR1 is DFQATT and CDR2 is SNEGSKA (reference sequence). The CDR3 DNA is TGCAGTGCTAGCGAAAGGACAGGAAGCAATCAGCCCCAGCATTTT. Translation: CSASERTGSNQPQHF.

V and J are TRBV6-5 and TRBJ1-1, with a possible D match to TRBD1 (5 bases). V was trimmed by 2 bases and J by 7 bases, leaving 11 bases between them. CDR3 size: 13 residues. Germline CDR1 is MNHEY and CDR2 is SVGAGI. For the CDR3, the DNA is TGTGCCAGCAGTTACCTTCGAGACAGTGAAGCTTTCTTT. This codes for CASSYLRDSEAFF.

The table lists this clonotype with many counts. The chain combines TRBV15 with TRBJ2-5; D uncertain. Trimming took off 5 bases at V and 5 bases at J, with 18 bases between the two ends. The CDR3 spans 15 residues. Germline V lookup: CDR1 LNHNV, CDR2 YYDKDF (reference sequence). The CDR3 reads CATSERRASLETQYF. DNA for the CDR3: TGTGCCACCAGCGAAAGAAGGGCAAGTTTGGAGACCCAGTACTTC.

The chain links TRBV29-1 to TRBJ1-1; D unclear. The ends were cut back, 7 bases at V and 4 bases at J, with 1 base in the middle. The germline V gene has CDR1 SQVTM and CDR2 ANQGSEA. There are 8 residues in the CDR3. The CDR3 nucleotides are TGCAGCGCCACTGAAGCTTTCTTT. Translating it yields CSATEAFF. Complete variable domain (other parts from reference TRBV29-1 and TRBJ1-1): SAVISQKPSRDICQRGTSLTIQCQVDSQVTMMFWYRQQPGQSLTLIATANQGSEATYESGFVIDKFPISRPNLTFSTLTVSNMSPEDSSIYLCSATEAFFGQGTRLTVV.

This clonotype was recorded many times. The genes are TRBV15 and TRBJ1-2, with D unclear. The CDR3 extends over 14 amino acids. Germline CDR1 and CDR2: LNHNV and YYDKDF (reference sequence). V was shortened by 0 bases and J by 4 bases, with 9 bases between the two germline ends. CDR3 coding DNA: TGTGCCACCAGCAGAGACGTCCTCCTCTATGGCTACACCTTC. Encoded protein: CATSRDVLLYGYTF.

The V gene is TRBV10-3, the J gene TRBJ2-7; the D gene is possibly TRBD2 (6 bases). Germline V gene lookup returns CDR1 ENHRY and CDR2 SYGVKD. V shed 4 bases and J shed 6 bases, with 19 bases lying between them. CDR3 length: 15 residues. CDR3 amino acids: CAISGREAIGSEQYF. The CDR3 region has the DNA TGTGCCATCAGTGGGCGGGAAGCTATCGGATCCGAGCAGTACTTC.

This clonotype was detected ten times or more. The rearrangement joins TRBV6-5 to TRBJ1-2; D possibly corresponds to TRBD1 (5 bases). Per germline, CDR1 MNHEY and CDR2 SVGAGI. There are 14 residues in the CDR3. The V gene lost 7 bases and the J gene lost 5 bases, with 17 bases spanning the gap. The CDR3: CASTTTDRSYGYTF. DNA of the CDR3: TGTGCCAGCACCACGACCGACAGATCATATGGCTACACCTTC.

This clonotype was detected once. The chain joins TRBV7-2 to TRBJ2-5; D is possibly TRBD2 (5 bases). The CDR3 contains 15 residues. CDR1 and CDR2 (germline): SGHTA, FQGNSA. With 6 bases removed from V and 4 bases from J, the gap between germline ends came to 18 bases. The CDR3 here is CASSSGLAQGETQYF. The DNA of the CDR3 is TGTGCCAGCAGTTCCGGGTTAGCGCAAGGAGAGACCCAGTACTTC.

The sample holds a few counts of this clonotype. A much bigger clone sits one base away, suggesting this may be a read error. The rearrangement uses TRBV29-1 and TRBJ1-1; D uncertain. Germline assignment: CDR1 SQVTM and CDR2 ANQGSEA. Trimming cost V 4 bases and J 1 base, with 13 bases left between them. The CDR3 is 14 amino acids. The CDR3 DNA is TGCAGCGTTGCCCGGACCCGAAGGAACACTGAAGCTTTCTTT. It translates to CSVARTRRNTEAFF.

For this clonotype: A read error may be the cause here, since a much bigger clone is one base away. The CDR3: CSARDKGGYQPQHF. CDR3 sequence (DNA): TGCAGTGCTAGGGACAAGGGGGGCTATCAGCCCCAGCATTTT. The chain joins TRBV20-1 to TRBJ1-5, with D maybe TRBD1 (6 bases). V lost 3 bases and J 5 bases, leaving 14 bases between the germline ends. This CDR3 comprises 14 residues. In germline, CDR1 is DFQATT, CDR2 SNEGSKA (reference sequence).

This chain uses TRBV10-3 with TRBJ1-1; weak D call: TRBD1 (5 bases). The V gene's germline CDR1 is ENHRY and CDR2 SYGVKD. Trimming removed 4 bases from V and 6 bases from J, with 18 bases in between. The CDR3 is 15 amino acids. The DNA for the CDR3 is TGTGCCATCAGTGGAGGGGCGGCAGGACGAGCTGAAGCTTTCTTT. It encodes CAISGGAAGRAEAFF.

The J gene is TRBJ2-7, the V gene TRBV29-1, with 7 bases fitting TRBD2. Germline assignment: CDR1 SQVTM and CDR2 ANQGSEA. This CDR3 is built from 13 residues. The ends lost 1 base at V and 0 bases at J; junction bases unmatched: 0. The CDR3 DNA sequence: TGCAGCGTTGAAGGGGAGGGCTCCTACGAGCAGTACTTC. Its protein product is CSVEGEGSYEQYF.

In its sample, this clonotype was seen many times. The chain recombines TRBV6-5 with TRBJ1-5; D perhaps matches TRBD1 (6 bases). The germline CDR1 and CDR2 sequences are MNHEY and SVGAGI. The CDR3 consists of 14 residues. The V end was cut by 6 bases, the J end by 6 bases, with 15 bases between. CDR3 bases: TGTGCCAGCAGCGACACAGGGCTCGTTCAGCCCCAGCATTTT. It encodes CASSDTGLVQPQHF.

In its sample, this clonotype was seen many times. J is TRBJ1-6 and V is TRBV6-7; no definite D call. TRBV6-7 is recorded as an ORF, its role being uncertain. This CDR3 is built from 13 residues. V was clipped by 5 bases and J by 9 bases, with 11 bases between them. CDR3 DNA sequence: TGTGCCAGCAGTCAGGAAGGTTGTTCACCCCTCCACTTT. The encoded protein is CASSQEGCSPLHF.

Worth noting for this clonotype: A much bigger clone sits one base away, suggesting this may be a read error. V usage is TRBV19 and J usage is TRBJ1-4; perhaps TRBD1 as D (5 bases). V was pared by 8 bases and J by 7 bases, with 14 bases between. The germline V gene encodes CDR1 LNHDA and CDR2 SQIVND (reference sequence). This CDR3 is built from 13 residues. The CDR3 coding sequence is TGTGCCAGTTACCGGGCAGGGAGTGAAAAACTGTTTTTT. As protein: CASYRAGSEKLFF.

The genes are TRBV15 and TRBJ1-2, with 9 bases that match TRBD1. V gave up 3 bases and J gave up 7 bases; unmatched junction bases: 9. CDR1 is LNHNV and CDR2 is YYDKDF in the germline V gene (reference sequence). The CDR3 has 15 amino acids. The DNA of the CDR3 is TGTGCCACCAGCAGTGGGACAGGGAGAGTTCGTGGCTACACCTTC. As protein: CATSSGTGRVRGYTF.

Remarks on this clonotype: No conserved phenylalanine or tryptophan ends this CDR3, so it is likely a read error. The chain employs TRBV7-3 and TRBJ1-3; unclear D gene. This CDR3 contains 15 residues. Germline assignment: CDR1 SGHTA and CDR2 FQGTGA. V shed 2 bases and J shed 4 bases, with 12 bases lying between them. Here the CDR3 reads CASSLAEAGGNTIYS. The CDR3 DNA reads TGTGCCAGCAGCTTAGCGGAGGCCGGCGGAAACACCATATATTCT.